This T cell receptor beta chain is from a study of cytomegalovirus exposure and HLA in healthy donors. 60 Vbeta and 13 Jbeta primers were used in PCR. The table came from immunoSEQ multiplex PCR; TCRdb's copy has only in-frame clones and leaves some out. The table lists roughly 150,000 clones, roughly 85% of them singletons. CDR1 SGDLS and CDR2 YYNGEE come from the germline V gene. With V trimmed by 0 bases and J by 2 bases, 7 bases remained unmatched. There are 17 residues in the CDR3. Notes on the study in general: Analysis performed later showed TCR beta chains linked to HLA being more clonally expanded than equally common others. Reported results showed that the classifier diagnosed cytomegalovirus status with high specificity and sensitivity. The authors confirmed in vitro that three CMV-associated chains were specific for CMV antigens.

About this clone itself: The antigen is unknown.

The sample comprised PBMCs. The clonotype originates from a man younger than 40 in good health and CMV-seropositive. The rearrangement joins TRBV9 to TRBJ2-3; 9 nucleotides match TRBD2. This CDR3 reads CASSVVGGRALTDTQYF. The CDR3 bases are TGTGCCAGCAGCGTAGTAGGCGGGAGGGCCCTCACAGATACGCAGTATTTT.